This T cell receptor (beta chain) comes out of a study of CD8 T cells in ankylosing spondylitis. Study-wide points: Clones linked to disease, bearing a CD8+ phenotype, were relatively rare in peripheral blood. Reports say disease-linked clones showed up significantly more in matched ankylosing spondylitis synovial fluid. Blood of patients with ankylosing spondylitis appeared to be characterized by a TCR beta motif of several highly homologous variants.

This clonotype has only a few counts. The antigen remains unidentified. Trimming shortened V by 5 bases and J by 7 bases, and 9 bases separated the two germline ends. The CDR3 contains 12 residues. CDR1 and CDR2 from the germline V gene are SGHTA and FQGNSA. A single record per CDR3 protein comes from TCRdb applying MiXCR to the 5' RACE reads. The sample shows just under 550,000 distinct CDR3 sequences, 12% of them seen only once. The specimen was blood, either unsorted or a sorted T cell fraction (not recorded which). The V call is TRBV7-2, the J call TRBJ2-1; D perhaps matches TRBD2 (6 bases). This clonotype originated in a male donor with ankylosing spondylitis. The CDR3: CASSKGLNEQFF. As DNA, the CDR3 is TGTGCCAGCAGCAAGGGACTTAATGAGCAGTTCTTC.